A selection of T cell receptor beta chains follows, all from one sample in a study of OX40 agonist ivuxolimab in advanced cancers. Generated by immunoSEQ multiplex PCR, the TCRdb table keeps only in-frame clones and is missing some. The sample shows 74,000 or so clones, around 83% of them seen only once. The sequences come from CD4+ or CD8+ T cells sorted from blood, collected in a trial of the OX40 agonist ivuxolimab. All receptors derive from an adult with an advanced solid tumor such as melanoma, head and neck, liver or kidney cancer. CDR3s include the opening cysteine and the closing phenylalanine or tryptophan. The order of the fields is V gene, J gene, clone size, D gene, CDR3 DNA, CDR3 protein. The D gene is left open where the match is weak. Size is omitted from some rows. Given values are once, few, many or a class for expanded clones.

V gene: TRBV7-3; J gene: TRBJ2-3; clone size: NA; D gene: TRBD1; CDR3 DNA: TGTGCCAGCAGCTGGGGGACTCCAGGGGGCCCAGATACGCAGTATTTT; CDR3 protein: CASSWGTPGGPDTQYF
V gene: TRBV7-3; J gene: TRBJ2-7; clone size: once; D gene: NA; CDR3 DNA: TGTGCCAGCAGCTTACCCGGACAGGAGGGACGCTACTCCTACGAGCAGTACTTC; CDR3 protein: CASSLPGQEGRYSYEQYF
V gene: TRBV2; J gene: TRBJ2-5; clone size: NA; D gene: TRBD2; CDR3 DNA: TGTGCCAGCATTTTCGGACTAGCGGGAGTAGAGACCCAGTACTTC; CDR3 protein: CASIFGLAGVETQYF
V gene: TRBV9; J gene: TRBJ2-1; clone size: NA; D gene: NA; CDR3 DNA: TGTGCCAGCAGCGTAGTAAGGGGAGAGCAGTTCTTC; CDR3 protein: CASSVVRGEQFF
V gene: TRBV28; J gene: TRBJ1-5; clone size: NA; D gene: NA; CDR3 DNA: TGTGCCAGCAGCCGGACACCATATAGCAATCAGCCCCAGCATTTT; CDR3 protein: CASSRTPYSNQPQHF
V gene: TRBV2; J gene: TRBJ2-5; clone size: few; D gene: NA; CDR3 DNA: TGTGCCAGCAGTGAACCCTCTCTTGGGTCCCAGTACTTC; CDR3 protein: CASSEPSLGSQYF
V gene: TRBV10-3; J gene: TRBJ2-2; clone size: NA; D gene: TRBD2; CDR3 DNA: TGTGCCATCAGGGGAGGGCTAGCGGGGTCCGCGAACACCGGGGAGCTGTTTTTT; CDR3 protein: CAIRGGLAGSANTGELFF
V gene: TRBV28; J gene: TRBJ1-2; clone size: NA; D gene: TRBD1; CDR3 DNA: TGTGCCAGCAGTCTTACCAGGGGGCCAAGCGCTAACTATGGCTACACCTTC; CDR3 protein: CASSLTRGPSANYGYTF
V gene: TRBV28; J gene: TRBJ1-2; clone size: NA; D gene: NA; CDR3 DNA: TGTGCCAGCAGTTTATACGGGACACTTCACTATGGCTACACCTTC; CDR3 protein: CASSLYGTLHYGYTF
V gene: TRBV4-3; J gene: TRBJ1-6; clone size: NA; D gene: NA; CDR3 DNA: TGCGCCAGCAGCACCTCCCGGGGTCCCGGCCCCCTCCACTTT; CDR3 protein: CASSTSRGPGPLHF
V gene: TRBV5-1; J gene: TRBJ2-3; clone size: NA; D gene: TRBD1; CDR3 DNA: TGCGCCAGCAGCTTACCCGGGACAGGGGGCCCAGATACGCAGTATTTT; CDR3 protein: CASSLPGTGGPDTQYF
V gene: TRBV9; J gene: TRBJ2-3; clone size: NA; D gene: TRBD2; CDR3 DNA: TGTGCCAGCAGCGCGGGACTAGCGGGGTTGTTGGATACGCAGTATTTT; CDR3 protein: CASSAGLAGLLDTQYF
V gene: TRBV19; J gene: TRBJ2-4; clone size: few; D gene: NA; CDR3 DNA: TGTGCCAGTAGTATTGGTCCCTTAAACATTCAGTACTTC; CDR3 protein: CASSIGPLNIQYF
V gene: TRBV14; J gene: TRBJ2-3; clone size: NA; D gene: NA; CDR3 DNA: TGTGCCAGCAGCCCAGGAGGGGAGAAGCAGTATTTT; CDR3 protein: CASSPGGEKQYF
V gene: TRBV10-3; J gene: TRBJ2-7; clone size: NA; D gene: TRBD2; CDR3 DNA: TGTGCCATCAGTTCCCTAGCGGGAGGGCCCAACGAGCAGTACTTC; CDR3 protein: CAISSLAGGPNEQYF
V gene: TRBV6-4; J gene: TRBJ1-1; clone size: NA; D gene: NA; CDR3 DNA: TGTGCCAGCAGTGACGCAGTGAACACTGAAGCTTTCTTT; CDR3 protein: CASSDAVNTEAFF
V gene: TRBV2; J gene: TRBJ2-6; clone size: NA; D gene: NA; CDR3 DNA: TGTGCCAGCAGTGAAGACCTATCTGGGGCCAACGTCCTGACTTTC; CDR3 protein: CASSEDLSGANVLTF
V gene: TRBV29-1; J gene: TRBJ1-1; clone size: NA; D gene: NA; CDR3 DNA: TGCAGCGTTGGGGAAGGGACCGGCACTGAAGCTTTCTTT; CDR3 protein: CSVGEGTGTEAFF
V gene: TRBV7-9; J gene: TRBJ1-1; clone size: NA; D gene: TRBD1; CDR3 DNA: TGTGCCAGCAGACTACAGGGGGACACTGAAGCTTTCTTT; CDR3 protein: CASRLQGDTEAFF
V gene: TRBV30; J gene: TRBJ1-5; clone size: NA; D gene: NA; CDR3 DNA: TGTGCCTGGAGTGACCCGAGAGGGTTCGGCAATCAGCCCCAGCATTTT; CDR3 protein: CAWSDPRGFGNQPQHF
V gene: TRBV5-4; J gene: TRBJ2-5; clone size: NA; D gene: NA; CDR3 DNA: TGTGCCAGCAGCTTGGCACAAGAGACCCAGTACTTC; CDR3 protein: CASSLAQETQYF
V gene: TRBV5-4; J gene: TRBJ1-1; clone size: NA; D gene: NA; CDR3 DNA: TGTGCCAGCAGCCTGGGTGTAGGTGACACTGAAGCTTTCTTT; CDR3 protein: CASSLGVGDTEAFF
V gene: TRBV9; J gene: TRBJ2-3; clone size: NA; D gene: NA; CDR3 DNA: TGTGCCAGCAGCGTAGGGACAGATACGCAGTATTTT; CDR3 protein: CASSVGTDTQYF